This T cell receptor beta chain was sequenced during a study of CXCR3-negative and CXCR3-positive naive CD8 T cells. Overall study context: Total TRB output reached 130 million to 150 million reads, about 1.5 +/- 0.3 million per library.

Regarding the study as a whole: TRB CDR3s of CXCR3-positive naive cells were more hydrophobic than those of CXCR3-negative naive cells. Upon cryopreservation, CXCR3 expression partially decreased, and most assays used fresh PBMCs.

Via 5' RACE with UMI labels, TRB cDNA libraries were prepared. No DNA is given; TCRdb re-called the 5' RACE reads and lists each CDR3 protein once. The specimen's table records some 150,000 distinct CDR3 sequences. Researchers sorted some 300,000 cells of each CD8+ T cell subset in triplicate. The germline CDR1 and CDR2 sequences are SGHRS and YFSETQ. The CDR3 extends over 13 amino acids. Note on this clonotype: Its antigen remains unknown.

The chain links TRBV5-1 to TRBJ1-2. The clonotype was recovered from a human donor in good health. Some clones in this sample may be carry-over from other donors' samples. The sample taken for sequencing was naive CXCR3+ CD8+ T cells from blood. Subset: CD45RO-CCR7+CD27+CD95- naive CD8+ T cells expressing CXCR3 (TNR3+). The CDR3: CASSDFADHGYTF.